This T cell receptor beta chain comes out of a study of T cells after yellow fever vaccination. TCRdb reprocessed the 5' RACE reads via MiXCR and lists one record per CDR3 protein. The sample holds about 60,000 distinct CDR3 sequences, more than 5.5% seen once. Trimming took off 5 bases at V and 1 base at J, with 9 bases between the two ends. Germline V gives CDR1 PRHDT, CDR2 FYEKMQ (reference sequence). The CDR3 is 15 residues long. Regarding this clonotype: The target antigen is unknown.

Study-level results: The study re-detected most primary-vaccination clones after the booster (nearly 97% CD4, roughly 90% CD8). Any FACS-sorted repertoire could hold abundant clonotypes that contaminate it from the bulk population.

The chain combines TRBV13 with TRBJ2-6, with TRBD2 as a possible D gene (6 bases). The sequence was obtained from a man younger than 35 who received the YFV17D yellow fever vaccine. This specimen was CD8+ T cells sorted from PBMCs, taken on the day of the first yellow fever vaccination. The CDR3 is CASSQRASGANVLTF. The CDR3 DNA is TGTGCCAGCAGCCAGCGGGCATCTGGGGCCAACGTCCTGACTTTC.